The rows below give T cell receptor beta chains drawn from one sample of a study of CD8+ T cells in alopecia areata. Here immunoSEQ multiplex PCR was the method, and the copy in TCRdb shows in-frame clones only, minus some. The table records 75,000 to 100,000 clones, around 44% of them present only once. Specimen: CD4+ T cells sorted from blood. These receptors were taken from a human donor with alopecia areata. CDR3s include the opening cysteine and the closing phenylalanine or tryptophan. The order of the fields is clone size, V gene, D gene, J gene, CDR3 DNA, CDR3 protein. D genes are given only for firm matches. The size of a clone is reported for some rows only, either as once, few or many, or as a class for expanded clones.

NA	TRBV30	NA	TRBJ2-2	TGTGCCTGGAGTGTAGGGCAGGGGTCGAACACCGGGGAGCTGTTTTTT	CAWSVGQGSNTGELFF
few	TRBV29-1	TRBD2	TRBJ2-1	TGCAGCGTTGAAAGCCTGCCTAGCGGGAGGGATGAGCAGTTCTTC	CSVESLPSGRDEQFF
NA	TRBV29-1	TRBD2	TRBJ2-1	TGCAGCCTTATACTAGCGACGACCTACAATGAGCAGTTCTTC	CSLILATTYNEQFF
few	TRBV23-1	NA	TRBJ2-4	TGCGCCAGTGGAGAAAGGAAAGCCAAAAACATTCAGTACTTC	CASGERKAKNIQYF
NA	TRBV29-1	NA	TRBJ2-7	TGCAGCGTGCGGGGACAGAGCTCCTACGAGCAGTACTTC	CSVRGQSSYEQYF
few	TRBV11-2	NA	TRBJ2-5	TGTGCCAGCAGCTTCCTCCTGGGGGGTCGCAGACAAGAGACCCAGTACTTC	CASSFLLGGRRQETQYF
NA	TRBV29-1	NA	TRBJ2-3	TGCAGCGTTATTCCTAGCACAGATACGCAGTATTTT	CSVIPSTDTQYF
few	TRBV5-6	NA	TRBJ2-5	TGTGCCAGCAGCTCCACGTGGGGGCTCCAAGAGACCCAGTACTTC	CASSSTWGLQETQYF
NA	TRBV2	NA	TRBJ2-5	TGTGCCAGCAGTGGAGATCTCCAAGAGACCCAGTACTTC	CASSGDLQETQYF
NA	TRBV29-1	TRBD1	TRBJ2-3	TGCAGCGCCTCCGAGGGGGCGGGAGATACGCAGTATTTT	CSASEGAGDTQYF
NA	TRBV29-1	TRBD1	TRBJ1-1	TGCAGCGCCGACGACAGGGCGAACACTGAAGCTTTCTTT	CSADDRANTEAFF
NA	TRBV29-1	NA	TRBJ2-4	TGCAGCGTTACTGGAGTACTAGCCAAAAGCATTCAGTACTTC	CSVTGVLAKSIQYF
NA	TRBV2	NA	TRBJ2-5	TGTGCCTCCTACAGGTATCAAGAGACCCAGTACTTC	CASYRYQETQYF
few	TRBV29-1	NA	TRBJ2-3	TGCAGCGTGGAGGGGCCCCGCACAGATACGCAGTATTTT	CSVEGPRTDTQYF
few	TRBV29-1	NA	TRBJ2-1	TGCAGCGTTGAAGGAGGTCGGGGCATCGATGAGCAGTTCTTC	CSVEGGRGIDEQFF
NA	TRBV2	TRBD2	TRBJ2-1	TGTGCCAGTAGGAAGACTAGCGGGAGCTCCTACAATGAGCAGTTCTTC	CASRKTSGSSYNEQFF
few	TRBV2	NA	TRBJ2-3	TGTGCCAGCCTCCCAGGGACTCAAATCACAGATACGCAGTATTTT	CASLPGTQITDTQYF
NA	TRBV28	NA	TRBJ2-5	TGTGCCCCCGGCCCGGCGGAGACCCAGTACTTC	CAPGPAETQYF
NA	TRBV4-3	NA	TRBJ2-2	TGCGCCAGCAGCCAAGATGCGCGCCGGGGGTCCGGGGAGCTGTTTTTT	CASSQDARRGSGELFF
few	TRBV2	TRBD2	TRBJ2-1	TGTGCCTGTCCATCTAGCGGTCCGTACAATGAGCAGTTCTTC	CACPSSGPYNEQFF
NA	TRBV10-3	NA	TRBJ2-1	TGTGCCATCAGTGACGTCCCTCCTCGCCATGAGCAGTTCTTC	CAISDVPPRHEQFF
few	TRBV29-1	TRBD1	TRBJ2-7	TGCAGCGTTGAGATCGGGGACAGAACCTACGAGCAGTACTTC	CSVEIGDRTYEQYF
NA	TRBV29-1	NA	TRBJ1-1	TGCAGCGTTGAAGATCTAGTTAAAGGGTACCCTGAAGCTTTCTTT	CSVEDLVKGYPEAFF
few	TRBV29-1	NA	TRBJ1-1	TGCAGCGTTGTGTTTGGGATGGGAAACACTGAAGCTTTCTTT	CSVVFGMGNTEAFF
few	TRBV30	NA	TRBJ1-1	TGTGCCGGCGGCCGGCAGGGGAGCACTGAAGCTTTCTTT	CAGGRQGSTEAFF
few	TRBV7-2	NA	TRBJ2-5	TGTGCCAGCAGTTCTCAGGTTGGGGACCGCCGGGAGACCCAGTACTTC	CASSSQVGDRRETQYF
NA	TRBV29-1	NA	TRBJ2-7	TGCAGCGTGCTGTGGCGGGACGAGCAGTACTTC	CSVLWRDEQYF
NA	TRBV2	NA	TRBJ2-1	TGTGCCAGCAGTGAAGGACCCTACAATGAGCAGTTCTTC	CASSEGPYNEQFF
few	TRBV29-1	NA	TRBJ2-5	TGCAGCGTTGAGATGACGGGGGCCGCGACCCAGTACTTC	CSVEMTGAATQYF
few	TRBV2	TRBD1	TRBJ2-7	TGTGCCAGCGGACAGGGGTACGAGCAGTACTTC	CASGQGYEQYF
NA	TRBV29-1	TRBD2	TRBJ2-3	TGCAGCGCCAAGCGGGGATTAACAGATACGCAGTATTTT	CSAKRGLTDTQYF
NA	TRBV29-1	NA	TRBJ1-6	TGCAGCGTACGGTCGGGGGGGAATTCACCCCTCCACTTT	CSVRSGGNSPLHF
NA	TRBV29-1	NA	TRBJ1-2	TGCAGCGTCGACGGAAACTATGGCTACACCTTC	CSVDGNYGYTF
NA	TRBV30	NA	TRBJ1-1	TGTGCCTGGAGTGTAGGGAACACTGAAGCTTTCTTT	CAWSVGNTEAFF
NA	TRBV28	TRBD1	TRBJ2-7	TGTGCCAGCAGCCCCCTGGGACAGGGGAACGAGCAGTACTTC	CASSPLGQGNEQYF
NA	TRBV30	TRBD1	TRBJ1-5	TGTGCCTGGAGTGTACAGGGGAATCAGCCCCAGCATTTT	CAWSVQGNQPQHF
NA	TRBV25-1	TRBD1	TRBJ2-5	TGTGCCAGCAGTAGTACAGGGGGTCAAGAGACCCAGTACTTC	CASSSTGGQETQYF
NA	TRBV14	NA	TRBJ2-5	TGTGCCAGCAGCCTTCTCGGAGAGACCCAGTACTTC	CASSLLGETQYF
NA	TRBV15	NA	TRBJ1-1	TGTGCCACCAGCAGACAGGGAAACACTGAAGCTTTCTTT	CATSRQGNTEAFF
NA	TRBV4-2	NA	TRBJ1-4	TGTGCCAGCAGCCGGGAGGGAATTGAAAAACTGTTTTTT	CASSREGIEKLFF
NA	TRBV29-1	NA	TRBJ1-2	TGCAGCGCCGGGGGAGGGAACTATGGCTACACCTTC	CSAGGGNYGYTF
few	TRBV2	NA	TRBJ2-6	TGTGCCAGCAGGCTGACTAGTGTCCGCTCTGGGGCCAACGTCCTGACTTTC	CASRLTSVRSGANVLTF
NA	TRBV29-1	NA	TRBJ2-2	TGCAGCGTTGATTGGAGAACCACCGGGGAGCTGTTTTTT	CSVDWRTTGELFF
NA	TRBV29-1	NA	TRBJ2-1	TGCAGCGTGGGAAACAATGAGCAGTTCTTC	CSVGNNEQFF
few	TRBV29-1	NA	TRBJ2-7	TGCAGCGTTGAAGGAACGGCCGGGAAGTTCGAGCAGTACTTC	CSVEGTAGKFEQYF
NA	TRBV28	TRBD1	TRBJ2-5	TGTGCCAGCAGTTTAAACCAGGGGGCGTGGGAGACCCAGTACTTC	CASSLNQGAWETQYF
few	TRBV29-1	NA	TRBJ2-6	TGCAGCGTTGTACGCCCTGGGGCCAACGTCCTGACTTTC	CSVVRPGANVLTF
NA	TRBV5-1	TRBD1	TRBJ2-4	TGCGCCAGCCGTGATTATTACAGGGGCCCGCTTGGCATTCAGTACTTC	CASRDYYRGPLGIQYF
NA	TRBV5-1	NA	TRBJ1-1	TGCGCCAGCGCCTGGGACGGAGACACTGAAGCTTTCTTT	CASAWDGDTEAFF
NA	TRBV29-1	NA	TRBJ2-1	TGCAGCGTTGAAGGACTAGTCAATGAGCAGTTCTTC	CSVEGLVNEQFF
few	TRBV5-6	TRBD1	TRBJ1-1	TGTGCCAGCAGCCCCGGGACAGGGAGAACTGAAGCTTTCTTT	CASSPGTGRTEAFF
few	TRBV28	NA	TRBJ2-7	TGTGCCAGCAGCCTACTGTACGAGCAGTACTTC	CASSLLYEQYF
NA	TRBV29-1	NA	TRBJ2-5	TGCAGCGTTGGGGTCAGCAGCCAAGAGACCCAGTACTTC	CSVGVSSQETQYF